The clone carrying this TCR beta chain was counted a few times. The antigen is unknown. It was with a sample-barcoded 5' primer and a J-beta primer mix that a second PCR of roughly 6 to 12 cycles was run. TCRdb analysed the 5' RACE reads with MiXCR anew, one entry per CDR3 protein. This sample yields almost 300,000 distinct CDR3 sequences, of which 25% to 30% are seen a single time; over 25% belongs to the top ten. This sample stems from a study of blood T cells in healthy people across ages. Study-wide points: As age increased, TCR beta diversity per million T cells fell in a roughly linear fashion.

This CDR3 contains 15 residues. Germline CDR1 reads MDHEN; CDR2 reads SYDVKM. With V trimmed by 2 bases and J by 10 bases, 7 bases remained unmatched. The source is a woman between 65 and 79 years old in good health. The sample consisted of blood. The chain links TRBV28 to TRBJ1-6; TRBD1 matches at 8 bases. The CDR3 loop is CASSLGQGIWSPLHF. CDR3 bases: TGTGCCAGCAGTTTAGGACAGGGTATTTGGTCACCCCTCCACTTT.